The 24 T cell receptor beta chains below all came from one sample that was sequenced in a study of OX40 agonist ivuxolimab in advanced cancers. Assay: immunoSEQ multiplex PCR; the TCRdb copy retains only in-frame clones and omits some. The table records around 80,000 clones, about 90% of them present only once. The material sequenced was CD4+ or CD8+ T cells sorted from blood, taken in a trial of the OX40 agonist ivuxolimab. The source of these receptors is an adult with an advanced solid tumor such as melanoma, head and neck, liver or kidney cancer.

This clone was observed a handful of times. This sequence joins TRBV15 and TRBJ1-2, with D possibly TRBD1 on 5 matching bases. This CDR3 is built from 12 residues. The V gene's germline CDR1 is LNHNV and CDR2 YYDKDF (reference sequence). V was clipped by 3 bases and J by 8 bases, with 10 bases between them. The CDR3 sequence is CATSRGPEGYTF. For the CDR3, the DNA is TGTGCCACCAGCAGGGGACCTGAAGGCTACACCTTC.

V usage is TRBV14 and J usage is TRBJ2-7; perhaps TRBD1 as D (6 bases). CDR1 SGHDN and CDR2 FVKESK come from the germline V gene. CDR3 length: 14 amino acids. Trimming stripped 1 base from V and 1 base from J, with 8 bases between. The CDR3 DNA reads as TGTGCCAGCAGCCAAGTCAGGGGTTCCTACGAGCAGTACTTC. Its protein is CASSQVRGSYEQYF.

This chain connects TRBV19 to TRBJ1-1; TRBD1 agrees at 7 bases. CDR3 size: 11 residues. With 7 bases clipped from V and 8 bases from J, the junction kept 4 bases outside the gene matches. CDR1 is LNHDA and CDR2 is SQIVND in the germline V gene (reference sequence). CDR3: CASTDRVEAFF. The CDR3 bases are TGTGCCAGTACCGACAGGGTAGAAGCTTTCTTT.

This clone was detected a few times. The CDR3 protein is CASSLEPSNYGYTF. CDR3 nucleotide sequence: TGTGCCAGCAGCTTGGAGCCATCTAACTATGGCTACACCTTC. The chain links TRBV5-4 to TRBJ1-2; unclear D gene. CDR1 and CDR2 (germline): SGHNT, YYREEE (reference sequence). Trimming took off 0 bases at V and 0 bases at J, with 6 bases between the two ends. The CDR3 length is 14 residues.

V gene TRBV21-1 combines with J gene TRBJ2-6. TRBV21-1 is classified as a pseudogene. CDR3 size: 18 residues. CDR3 in amino acids: CASSKGGLVLSGANVLTF. The CDR3 DNA sequence: TGTGCCAGCAGCAAAGGGGGTTTGGTACTCTCTGGGGCCAACGTCCTGACTTTC.

CDR3 bases: TGTGCCATTCCGGGACTCCGACGGATATCTGGGGCCAACGTCCTGACTTTC. Encoded protein: CAIPGLRRISGANVLTF. The gene calls are TRBV11-2 and TRBJ2-6, with TRBD2 as a possible D gene (6 bases). Germline V CDR1 and CDR2: SGHAT, FQNNGV. V lost 10 bases, J lost 1 base, and 20 bases lay in between. The CDR3 loop spans 17 amino acids.

The chain is built from TRBV2 and TRBJ2-3; 13 bases are shared with TRBD2. This CDR3 contains 17 residues. The germline V gene has CDR1 SNHLY and CDR2 FYNNEI. The V gene end was trimmed by 6 bases and the J gene end by 2 bases; junction bases not matched to a gene: 8. The CDR3 reads CASRDGGTSGTTDTQYF. CDR3 bases: TGTGCCAGCAGAGATGGCGGGACTAGCGGGACCACAGATACGCAGTATTTT.

The CDR3 is CASSPSLGNQPQHF. The CDR3, as DNA: TGTGCCAGCTCACCATCCCTAGGGAATCAGCCCCAGCATTTT. The gene calls are TRBV18 and TRBJ1-5; D not certain. CDR1 and CDR2 from the germline V gene are KGHSH and LQKENI. The CDR3 covers 14 residues. V was cut by 2 bases and J by 4 bases, with 9 bases left in between.

The chain has TRBV5-1 and TRBJ2-3; 10 bases are a match to TRBD2. This CDR3 region has 15 residues. The germline V gene encodes CDR1 SGHRS and CDR2 YFSETQ. J lost 4 bases, V lost 4 bases, and 6 bases had no gene match. For the CDR3, the DNA is TGCGCCAGCAGCCCGGGACTAGCGACCGCAGATACGCAGTATTTT. The encoded protein is CASSPGLATADTQYF.

This sequence joins TRBV19 and TRBJ1-2, with no clear D. V lost 5 bases and J 8 bases, leaving 12 bases between the germline ends. CDR1 is LNHDA and CDR2 is SQIVND in the germline V gene (reference sequence). The CDR3 runs 12 residues. The CDR3 spells CASSFRGSGYTF. For the CDR3, the DNA is TGTGCCAGTAGTTTCCGAGGGTCCGGCTACACCTTC.

This clone was seen just once. The chain carries TRBV6-1 and TRBJ2-1; D not resolved. The CDR3 sequence is 11 residues long. The V end lost 3 bases, the J end lost 9 bases, and 6 bases lay between the germline ends. Germline V gives CDR1 MNHNS, CDR2 SASEGT. Here the CDR3 DNA reads TGTGCCAGCAGTGATAGACCTGAGCAGTTCTTC. Its translation is CASSDRPEQFF.

The gene calls are TRBV28 and TRBJ1-5; D is unresolved. Between the trimmed V and J ends, which lost 6 bases and 2 bases, there was a span of 5 bases. This CDR3 has 12 amino acids. Germline V gene data show CDR1 as MDHEN and CDR2 as SYDVKM. Here the CDR3 reads CASREGNQPQHF. In nucleotides, the CDR3 is TGTGCCAGCAGGGAGGGCAATCAGCCCCAGCATTTT. Complete variable domain (other parts from reference TRBV28 and TRBJ1-5): DVKVTQSSRYLVKRTGEKVFLECVQDMDHENMFWYRQDPGLGLRLIYFSYDVKMKEKGDIPEGYSVSREKKERFSLILESASTNQTSMYLCASREGNQPQHFGDGTRLSIL.

The chain carries TRBV6-1 and TRBJ2-7; D call uncertain. Germline V CDR1 and CDR2: MNHNS, SASEGT. V lost 1 base and J 0 bases, leaving 7 bases between the germline ends. The CDR3 runs 14 residues. CDR3 sequence (DNA): TGTGCCAGCAGTGAAGGGCTGAACTCCTACGAGCAGTACTTC. Its protein product is CASSEGLNSYEQYF.

This clone was recorded a few times. This sequence joins TRBV28 and TRBJ1-3, with 8 nucleotides matching TRBD1. This CDR3 region has 16 residues. V dropped 9 bases and J dropped 0; count of bases not matched to a gene: 10. Germline CDR1 is MDHEN and CDR2 is SYDVKM. The chain's CDR3 is CASTTGGFPSGNTIYF. CDR3 DNA: TGTGCCAGTACTACAGGGGGGTTCCCCTCTGGAAACACCATATATTTT. Full variable domain (outside the CDR3, taken from reference TRBV28 and TRBJ1-3): DVKVTQSSRYLVKRTGEKVFLECVQDMDHENMFWYRQDPGLGLRLIYFSYDVKMKEKGDIPEGYSVSREKKERFSLILESASTNQTSMYLCASTTGGFPSGNTIYFGEGSWLTVV.

The rearrangement uses TRBV30 and TRBJ2-7; 8 bases agree with TRBD1. The CDR3 covers 13 residues. V trimming: 3 bases; J trimming: 7 bases; junction bases outside the gene matches: 8. From germline, CDR1 is GTSNPN and CDR2 SVGIG (reference sequence). DNA for the CDR3: TGTGCCTGGAGCCGAGACAGGGGCGGGGAGCAGTACTTC. Protein product: CAWSRDRGGEQYF.

The chain recombines TRBV5-4 with TRBJ2-1, with TRBD1 matching over 7 bases. This CDR3 is 15 amino acids long. V was pared by 9 bases and J by 4 bases, with 13 bases of the junction left unmatched. Germline lookup yields CDR1 SGHNT and CDR2 YYREEE (reference sequence). The CDR3 reads CATVVMGRGYNEQFF. CDR3 sequence (DNA): TGTGCCACAGTAGTCATGGGCAGGGGGTACAATGAGCAGTTCTTC. Based on the CDR3 plus reference TRBV5-4 and TRBJ2-1, the full variable domain is ETGVTQSPTHLIKTRGQQVTLRCSSQSGHNTVSWYQQALGQGPQFIFQYYREEENGRGNFPPRFSGLQFPNYSSELNVNALELDDSALYLCATVVMGRGYNEQFFGPGTRLTVL.

V and J are TRBV5-5 and TRBJ2-7, with TRBD1 matching over 8 bases. The J segment lost 2 bases and the V segment lost 0 bases, leaving 4 bases of the junction unmatched. Germline assignment: CDR1 SGHKS and CDR2 YYEKEE (reference sequence). The length of the CDR3 is 15 residues. CDR3: CASSLEGQDPYEQYF. The CDR3 DNA is TGTGCCAGCAGCTTGGAGGGACAGGATCCCTACGAGCAGTACTTC.

The chain carries TRBV5-1 and TRBJ1-1, with TRBD1 as a possible D gene (5 bases). V lost 0 bases, J lost 4 bases, and 16 bases lay in between. This CDR3 is built from 16 residues. Germline V gives CDR1 SGHRS, CDR2 YFSETQ. The CDR3 sequence: CASSLAMGPGGTEAFF. The CDR3 bases are TGCGCCAGCAGCTTGGCGATGGGACCGGGGGGCACTGAAGCTTTCTTT.

The chain employs TRBV18 and TRBJ2-7; no clear D. From germline, CDR1 is KGHSH and CDR2 LQKENI. V lost 1 base, J lost 5 bases, and 15 bases lay in between. The CDR3 has 15 residues. CDR3 sequence (DNA): TGTGCCAGCTCACCACGGGCTTCCCGAGAGAACGAGCAGTACTTC. It yields the protein CASSPRASRENEQYF.

The CDR3 loop reads CASSPFLSTGATDTQYF. The CDR3 region has the DNA TGTGCCAGCTCACCCTTTTTATCGACAGGGGCCACAGATACGCAGTATTTT. The rearrangement links TRBV18 to TRBJ2-3; TRBD1 matches at 8 bases. The germline V gene encodes CDR1 KGHSH and CDR2 LQKENI. The CDR3 extends over 17 amino acids. V trimming: 3 bases; J trimming: 2 bases; junction bases outside the gene matches: 10.

The sample holds a few counts of this clone. The chain uses TRBV5-1 and TRBJ1-4; D might be TRBD1 (5 bases). Germline loops: CDR1 SGHRS, CDR2 YFSETQ. Trimming removed 5 bases from V and 8 bases from J, with 16 bases in between. The CDR3 is 14 amino acids. CDR3 amino acids: CASSITGGREKLFF. In DNA, the CDR3 is TGCGCCAGCAGTATAACCGGGGGACGCGAAAAACTGTTTTTT.

V gene TRBV5-6 combines with J gene TRBJ1-1, with 12 bases lining up with TRBD1. This CDR3 has 15 residues. CDR1 SGHDT and CDR2 YYEEEE come from the germline V gene. J lost 5 bases, V lost 4 bases, and 6 bases had no gene match. CDR3 region: CASSPGQGAPTEAFF. The CDR3 nucleotides are TGTGCCAGCAGCCCGGGACAGGGGGCGCCGACTGAAGCTTTCTTT.

The gene calls are TRBV14 and TRBJ2-5; 10 nucleotides match TRBD1. CDR1 SGHDN and CDR2 FVKESK come from the germline V gene. The V gene end was trimmed by 4 bases and the J gene end by 1 base; junction bases not matched to a gene: 0. The CDR3 covers 14 residues. The CDR3 sequence is CASSRDRGQETQYF. As DNA, the CDR3 is TGTGCCAGCAGCCGGGACAGGGGCCAAGAGACCCAGTACTTC.

The V call is TRBV7-9, the J call TRBJ2-1; tentatively, D is TRBD2 (6 bases). Germline V gives CDR1 SEHNR, CDR2 FQNEAQ (reference sequence). CDR3 length: 13 residues. The germline V and J ends were trimmed by 3 bases and 7 bases, with 10 bases remaining between them. CDR3 in DNA: TGTGCCAGCAGCTTGGAGGGCCGAAATGAGCAGTTCTTC. Translating it yields CASSLEGRNEQFF.